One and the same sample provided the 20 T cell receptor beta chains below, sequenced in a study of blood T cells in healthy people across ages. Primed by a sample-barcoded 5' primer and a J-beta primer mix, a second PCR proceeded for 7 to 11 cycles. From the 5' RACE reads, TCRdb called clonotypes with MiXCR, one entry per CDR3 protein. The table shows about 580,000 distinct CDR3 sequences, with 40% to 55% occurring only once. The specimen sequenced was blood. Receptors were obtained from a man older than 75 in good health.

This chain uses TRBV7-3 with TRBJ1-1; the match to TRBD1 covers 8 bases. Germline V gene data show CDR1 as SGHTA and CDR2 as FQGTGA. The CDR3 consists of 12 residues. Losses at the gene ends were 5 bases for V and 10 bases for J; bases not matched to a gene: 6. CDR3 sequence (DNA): TGTGCCAGCAGCCTTTACAGGGGGATAGCTTTCTTT. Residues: CASSLYRGIAFF.

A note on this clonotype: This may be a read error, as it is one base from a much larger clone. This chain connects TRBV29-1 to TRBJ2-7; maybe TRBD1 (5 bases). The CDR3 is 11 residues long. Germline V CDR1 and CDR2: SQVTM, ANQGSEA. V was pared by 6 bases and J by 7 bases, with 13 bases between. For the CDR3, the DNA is TGCAGCGTGACAGAATACAATGAGCAGTACTTC. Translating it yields CSVTEYNEQYF.

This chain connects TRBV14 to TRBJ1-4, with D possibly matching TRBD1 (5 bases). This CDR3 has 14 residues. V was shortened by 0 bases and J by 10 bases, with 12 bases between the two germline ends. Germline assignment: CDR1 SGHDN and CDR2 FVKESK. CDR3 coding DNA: TGTGCCAGCAGCCAAGAGGCCGCCGGGGCAAAACTGTTTTTT. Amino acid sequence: CASSQEAAGAKLFF.

In DNA, the CDR3 is TGTGCCAGCAGTCGGACTAGCGGGATTGAATTTGGTGAGCAGTTCTTC. Its protein product is CASSRTSGIEFGEQFF. The chain is built from TRBV6-6 and TRBJ2-1; TRBD2 matches 12 bases. The CDR3 spans 16 residues. V shed 5 bases and J 9 bases; nucleotides not matched to a gene: 11. Germline V gene lookup returns CDR1 MNHNY and CDR2 SVGAGI (reference sequence).

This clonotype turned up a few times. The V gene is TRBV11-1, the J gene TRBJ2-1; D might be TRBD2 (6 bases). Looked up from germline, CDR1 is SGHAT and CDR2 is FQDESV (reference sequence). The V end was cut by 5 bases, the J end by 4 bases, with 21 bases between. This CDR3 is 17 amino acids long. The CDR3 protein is CASSPPRAGGVYNEQFF. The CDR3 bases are TGTGCCAGCAGCCCTCCTCGAGCCGGAGGGGTTTACAATGAGCAGTTCTTC.

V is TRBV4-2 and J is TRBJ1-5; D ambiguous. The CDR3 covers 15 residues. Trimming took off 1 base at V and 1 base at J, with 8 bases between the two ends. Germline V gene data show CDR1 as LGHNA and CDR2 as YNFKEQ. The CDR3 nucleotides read TGTGCCAGCAGCCAAGTGGACGGGAGCAATCAGCCCCAGCATTTT. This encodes CASSQVDGSNQPQHF.

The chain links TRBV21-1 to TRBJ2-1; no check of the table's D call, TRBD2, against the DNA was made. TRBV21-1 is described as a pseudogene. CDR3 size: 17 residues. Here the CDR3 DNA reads TGTGCCAGCAGCAAAGGGGACTTAAGAAACTCCTACAATGAGCAGTTCTTC. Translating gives CASSKGDLRNSYNEQFF.

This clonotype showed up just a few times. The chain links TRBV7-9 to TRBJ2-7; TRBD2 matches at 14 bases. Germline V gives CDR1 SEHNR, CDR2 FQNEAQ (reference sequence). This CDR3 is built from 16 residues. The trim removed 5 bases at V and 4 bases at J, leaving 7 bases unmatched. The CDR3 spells CASSQTSGRALYEQYF. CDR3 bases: TGTGCCAGCAGCCAGACTAGCGGGAGGGCCTTGTACGAGCAGTACTTC.

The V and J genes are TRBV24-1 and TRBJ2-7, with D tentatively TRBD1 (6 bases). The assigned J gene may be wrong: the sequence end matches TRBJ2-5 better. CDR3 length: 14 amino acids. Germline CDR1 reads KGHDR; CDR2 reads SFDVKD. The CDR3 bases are TGTGCCACCAGTGATTGGACAGATGGAGAGACCCAGTACTTC. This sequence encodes CATSDWTDGETQYF.

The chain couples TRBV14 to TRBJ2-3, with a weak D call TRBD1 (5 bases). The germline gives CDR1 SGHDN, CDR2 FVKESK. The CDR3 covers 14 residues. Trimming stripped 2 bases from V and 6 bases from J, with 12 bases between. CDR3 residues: CASSQSRVFDTQYF. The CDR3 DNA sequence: TGTGCCAGCAGCCAAAGCAGGGTGTTTGATACGCAGTATTTT.

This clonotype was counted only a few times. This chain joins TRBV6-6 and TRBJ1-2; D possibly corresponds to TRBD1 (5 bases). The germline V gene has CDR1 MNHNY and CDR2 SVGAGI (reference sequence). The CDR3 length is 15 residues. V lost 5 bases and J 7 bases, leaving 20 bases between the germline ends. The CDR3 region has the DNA TGTGCCAGCAGTCACAGAATCGGGACGGTATGTGGCTACACCTTC. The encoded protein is CASSHRIGTVCGYTF.

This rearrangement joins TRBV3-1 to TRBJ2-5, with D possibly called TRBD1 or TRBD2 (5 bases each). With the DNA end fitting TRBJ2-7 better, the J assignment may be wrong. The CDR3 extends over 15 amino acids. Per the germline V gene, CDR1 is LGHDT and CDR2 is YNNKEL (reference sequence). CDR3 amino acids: CASSQGPGPSYEQYF. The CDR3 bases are TGTGCCAGCAGCCAAGGACCGGGACCGAGTTACGAGCAGTACTTC.

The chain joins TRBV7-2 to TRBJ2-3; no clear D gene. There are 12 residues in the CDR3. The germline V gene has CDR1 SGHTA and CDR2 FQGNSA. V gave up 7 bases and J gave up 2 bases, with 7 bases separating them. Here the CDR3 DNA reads TGTGCCAGCAACTCAAACACAGATACGCAGTATTTT. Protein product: CASNSNTDTQYF.

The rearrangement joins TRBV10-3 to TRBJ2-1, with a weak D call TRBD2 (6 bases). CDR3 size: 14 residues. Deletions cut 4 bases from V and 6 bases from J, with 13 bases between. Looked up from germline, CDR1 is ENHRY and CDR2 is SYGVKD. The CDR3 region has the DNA TGTGCCATCAGTGTAGGGCGGGATAGCAATGAGCAGTTCTTC. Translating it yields CAISVGRDSNEQFF.

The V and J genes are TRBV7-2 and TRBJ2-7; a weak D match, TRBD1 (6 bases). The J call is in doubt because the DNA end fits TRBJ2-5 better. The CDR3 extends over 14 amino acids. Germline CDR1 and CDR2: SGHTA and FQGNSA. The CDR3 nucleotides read TGTGCCAGCTGTCCAGGGGTCTTCGGGGAGACCCAGTACTTC. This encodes CASCPGVFGETQYF.

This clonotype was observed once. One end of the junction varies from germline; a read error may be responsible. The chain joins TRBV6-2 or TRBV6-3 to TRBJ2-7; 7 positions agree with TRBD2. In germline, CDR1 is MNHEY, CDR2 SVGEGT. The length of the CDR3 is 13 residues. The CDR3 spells CAGRRGSSYGQYF. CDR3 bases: TGTGCCGGACGGCGGGGGAGCTCCTACGGGCAGTACTTC.

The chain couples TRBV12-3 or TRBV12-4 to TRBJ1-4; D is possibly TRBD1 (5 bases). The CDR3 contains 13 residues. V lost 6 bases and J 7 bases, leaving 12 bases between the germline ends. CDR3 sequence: CASSNGGFEKLFF. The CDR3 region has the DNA TGTGCCAGCAGCAACGGGGGGTTTGAAAAACTGTTTTTT.

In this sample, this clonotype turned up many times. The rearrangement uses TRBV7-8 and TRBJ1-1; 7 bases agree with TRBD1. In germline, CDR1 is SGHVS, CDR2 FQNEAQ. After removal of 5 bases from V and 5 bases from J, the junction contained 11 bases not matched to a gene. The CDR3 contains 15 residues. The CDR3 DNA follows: TGTGCCAGCAGCCCCTGGACAGGTGGAAAAACTGAAGCTTTCTTT. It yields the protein CASSPWTGGKTEAFF. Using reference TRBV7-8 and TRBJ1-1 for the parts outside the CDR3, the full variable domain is GAGVSQSPRYKVAKRGQDVALRCDPISGHVSLFWYQQALGQGPEFLTYFQNEAQLDKSGLPSDRFFAERPEGSVSTLKIQRTQQEDSAVYLCASSPWTGGKTEAFFGQGTRLTVV.

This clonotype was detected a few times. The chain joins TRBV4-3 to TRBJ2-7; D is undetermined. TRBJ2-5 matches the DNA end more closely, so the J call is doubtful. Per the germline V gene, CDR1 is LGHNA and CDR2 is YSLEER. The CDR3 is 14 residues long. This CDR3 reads CASSAFWASETQYF. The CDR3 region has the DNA TGCGCCAGCAGCGCGTTTTGGGCCAGCGAGACCCAGTACTTC.

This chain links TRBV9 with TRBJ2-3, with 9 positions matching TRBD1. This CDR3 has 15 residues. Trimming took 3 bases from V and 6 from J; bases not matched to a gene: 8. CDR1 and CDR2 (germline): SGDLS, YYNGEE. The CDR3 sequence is CASSARTGEADTQYF. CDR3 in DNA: TGTGCCAGCAGCGCCCGGACAGGGGAAGCGGATACGCAGTATTTT.